This T cell receptor (beta chain) was sequenced in a study of cytomegalovirus exposure and HLA in healthy donors. Study results and caveats: Cytomegalovirus status was reportedly diagnosed by the classifier with high specificity and sensitivity. Around 18,000 TCR beta sequences were associated with HLA alleles at 0.05 false discovery rate in a later analysis.

Use of 60 Vbeta and 13 Jbeta primers characterized the PCR. Only in-frame clones appear in the TCRdb table, and some are missing; sequencing was by immunoSEQ multiplex PCR. The sample lists 150,000 to 200,000 clones, under 75% seen once, with roughly 7.1% in the top ten. As to this clone: As yet, its antigen is unknown.

CDR1 is SNHLY, CDR2 FYNNEI, per germline. V was pared by 8 bases and J by 7 bases, with 10 bases of the junction left unmatched. There are 14 residues in the CDR3. Sequencing input: PBMCs. The TCR sequence derives from a man between 40 and 49 years old in good health and CMV-seropositive. The chain has TRBV2 and TRBJ1-5, with 8 bases that match TRBD1. CDR3 nucleotides: TGTGCCAGCTCCAGGACAGGGAGGAACCAGCCCCAGCATTTT. The encoded protein is CASSRTGRNQPQHF.